This is a list of T cell receptor beta chains from one sample in a study of tumor and adjacent non-tumor tissue in lung cancer. Each CDR3 protein gets one entry after TCRdb re-called the multiplex PCR reads with MiXCR. The sample holds tens of thousands of distinct CDR3 sequences, about 61% seen once. Sequenced material: lung tumor tissue. The source is a man aged 45-65 years with non-small cell lung cancer. The CDR3 runs from the conserved cysteine through the conserved F or W. Fields, in order: D gene, V gene, clone size, J gene, CDR3 DNA, CDR3 protein. D genes are given only for firm matches. The size field is filled for only some rows; it gives once, few, many or a size class.

D: NA; V: TRBV20-1; size: NA; J: TRBJ2-7; DNA: TGTGGTGCTAGATCGTTTTACGAGCAGTACTTC; CDR3: CGARSFYEQYF
D: NA; V: TRBV28; size: NA; J: TRBJ1-5; DNA: TGTGCCAGCAGCACGCCCAGGGTATCTAGCAATCAGCCCCAGCATTTT; CDR3: CASSTPRVSSNQPQHF
D: NA; V: TRBV7-3; size: NA; J: TRBJ1-5; DNA: TGTGCCAGCATATGGGGGGGCTGGCTTAGCAATCAGCCCCAGCATTTT; CDR3: CASIWGGWLSNQPQHF
D: NA; V: TRBV29-1; size: NA; J: TRBJ2-7; DNA: TGCAGCGCAATGGCAGCGGTCGAGCAGTACTTC; CDR3: CSAMAAVEQYF
D: NA; V: TRBV10-2; size: once; J: TRBJ2-5; DNA: TGCGTCAGCAGTGAGTTAAAGGGGCGTGGATCCCAGTACTTC; CDR3: CVSSELKGRGSQYF
D: NA; V: TRBV11-2; size: many; J: TRBJ2-5; DNA: TGTGCCAGCAGCTCCAATTGGGACGGGCCCAGGGTGACCCAGTACTTC; CDR3: CASSSNWDGPRVTQYF
D: NA; V: TRBV20-1; size: NA; J: TRBJ1-5; DNA: TGCAGTGTTACTACCCTTTCCGGGATAACTACTCCGGGGCCCCAGCATTTT; CDR3: CSVTTLSGITTPGPQHF
D: NA; V: TRBV28; size: NA; J: TRBJ2-7; DNA: TGTGCCAGCACCTGGACAACGAGCTCCTACGAGCAGTACTTC; CDR3: CASTWTTSSYEQYF
D: NA; V: TRBV4-2; size: NA; J: TRBJ2-7; DNA: TGTGGCAGCAGCCAAATGCAGGGCCCCTACGAGCAGTACTTC; CDR3: CGSSQMQGPYEQYF
D: TRBD1; V: TRBV10-3; size: many; J: TRBJ2-7; DNA: TGTGCCGCGGAGGGACAGGATAGCTACGAGCAGTACTTC; CDR3: CAAEGQDSYEQYF
D: NA; V: TRBV28; size: few; J: TRBJ1-6; DNA: TGTGCCAGCAGTCCCGCCTGGGGGGGAGGGGGTAGTTCACCCCTCCACTTT; CDR3: CASSPAWGGGGSSPLHF
D: NA; V: TRBV6-5; size: NA; J: TRBJ2-7; DNA: TGTGCCAGCAGTTACGGGGACGTGACCTGCGAGCAGTACTTC; CDR3: CASSYGDVTCEQYF
D: NA; V: TRBV28; size: NA; J: TRBJ2-3; DNA: TGTGCCATCGTCCCTAGCGTGACAGATACGCAGTATTTT; CDR3: CAIVPSVTDTQYF
D: NA; V: TRBV4-1; size: NA; J: TRBJ2-3; DNA: TGCGCCAGCAGCCCCAAGGACTGGACGCAGTATTTT; CDR3: CASSPKDWTQYF
D: TRBD2; V: TRBV5-4; size: NA; J: TRBJ2-7; DNA: TGTGCCATCAGCCTCGCCCCCGGGGGGTCGTACGAGCAGTACTTT; CDR3: CAISLAPGGSYEQYF
D: TRBD2; V: TRBV7-8; size: many; J: TRBJ2-3; DNA: TGTGCCAGCAGCTTAACCCCCTATAGCGGGAGGGCCGCTTATACGCAGTATTTT; CDR3: CASSLTPYSGRAAYTQYF
D: NA; V: TRBV7-2; size: many; J: TRBJ2-5; DNA: TGTGCCAGCAGCTTTTCCGGGACCACGGGGGAGACCCAGTACTTC; CDR3: CASSFSGTTGETQYF
D: NA; V: TRBV10-3; size: NA; J: TRBJ2-3; DNA: TGTGCCATCAGTGCAAACTTAATGGCAGATACGCAGTATTTT; CDR3: CAISANLMADTQYF
D: NA; V: TRBV24-1; size: NA; J: TRBJ2-1; DNA: TGTGCCACCGCGGCAAACAATGAGCAGTTCTTC; CDR3: CATAANNEQFF
D: TRBD1; V: TRBV2; size: NA; J: TRBJ1-3; DNA: TGTGCCAGCGGACAGGGGGTGGGAAACACCATATATTTT; CDR3: CASGQGVGNTIYF
D: TRBD2; V: TRBV24-1; size: medium-sized; J: TRBJ2-1; DNA: TGTGCCACCAGCGGGAATTGGCTAGCGGGCTCCTACAATGAGCAGTTCTTC; CDR3: CATSGNWLAGSYNEQFF
D: NA; V: TRBV4-1; size: NA; J: TRBJ1-2; DNA: TGCGCCACCAGGGGACCCGCAGCGTTTGACTACACCTTC; CDR3: CATRGPAAFDYTF
D: NA; V: TRBV20-1; size: NA; J: TRBJ2-1; DNA: TGCAGTGCTAGTGGCCCCCAGGTTGTGGATGAGCAGTCCTTC; CDR3: CSASGPQVVDEQSF
D: TRBD2; V: TRBV11-3; size: NA; J: TRBJ2-3; DNA: TGTGCCAGGAGCTCCGGGACTAGCGGGGGGGACTCAGATACGCAGTATTTT; CDR3: CARSSGTSGGDSDTQYF
D: TRBD2; V: TRBV20-1; size: many; J: TRBJ2-5; DNA: TGCAGTGCCCAGCTAGCGGGGGGAAAAGAGACCCAGTACTTC; CDR3: CSAQLAGGKETQYF
D: TRBD1; V: TRBV12-3/TRBV12-4; size: NA; J: TRBJ2-7; DNA: TGTACCAGCAGTTCACCGGGACAGGGTTTGGACGAGCGGTACTTC; CDR3: CTSSSPGQGLDERYF
D: NA; V: TRBV10-3; size: many; J: TRBJ2-7; DNA: TGTGCCATCAGTCCGGGACTGAACTCCTACGAGCAGTACTTC; CDR3: CAISPGLNSYEQYF
D: TRBD1; V: TRBV10-3; size: many; J: TRBJ2-1; DNA: TGTGCCACCGACAGGGGAGAAGGTGGAGGGAGGATTGAGCAGTTCTTC; CDR3: CATDRGEGGGRIEQFF
D: NA; V: TRBV14; size: NA; J: TRBJ1-1; DNA: TGTGCCAGCAGCCAAGAACGGTCCGCGGGGGGAGCTATCTTT; CDR3: CASSQERSAGGAIF